The 27 T cell receptor beta chains presented below share a single source sample, sequenced in a study of Graves' ophthalmopathy and Graves' hyperthyroidism. Beta-chain TCR CDR3 regions were amplified from RNA transcripts. After a first-round RT-PCR with HTBI primers, a second-round multiplex PCR was run. Using its own MiXCR run on the multiplex PCR reads, TCRdb lists one record per CDR3 protein. The sample consists of about 480,000 distinct CDR3 sequences, approximately 15% of them appearing once. Source material: blood. The receptors were gathered from a woman aged 30 to 39 with Graves' ophthalmopathy.

The sample holds many counts of this clonotype. The V call is TRBV27, the J call TRBJ2-6, with D perhaps being TRBD1 or TRBD2 (6 bases each). CDR3 size: 15 residues. V dropped 6 bases and J dropped 2 bases, with 11 bases sitting between them. Germline V gene lookup returns CDR1 MNHEY and CDR2 SMNVEV (reference sequence). The CDR3 DNA sequence: TGTGCCAGCAGCCCTAGGGGGGCTGGGGCCAACGTCCTGACTTTC. This translates into CASSPRGAGANVLTF. The full variable domain, completed using reference TRBV27 and TRBJ2-6, is EAQVTQNPRYLITVTGKKLTVTCSQNMNHEYMSWYRQDPGLGLRQIYYSMNVEVTDKGDVPEGYKVSRKEKRNFPLILESPSPNQTSLYFCASSPRGAGANVLTFGAGSRLTVL.

This clonotype was picked up many times. V gene TRBV6-1 combines with J gene TRBJ1-1; 7 nucleotides match TRBD1. The germline V gene encodes CDR1 MNHNS and CDR2 SASEGT. The CDR3 runs 14 residues. V lost 0 bases to trimming and J lost 5 bases; unmatched junction nucleotides: 3. The CDR3 DNA reads TGTGCCAGCAGTGAAGCTCAGGGGGTGACTGAAGCTTTCTTT. Its translation is CASSEAQGVTEAFF.

This clonotype was seen repeatedly, ten times or more. The chain uses TRBV7-8 and TRBJ1-1, with a weak D call TRBD1 (5 bases). Trimming stripped 4 bases from V and 6 bases from J, with 15 bases between. This CDR3 spans 14 amino acids. From germline, CDR1 is SGHVS and CDR2 FQNEAQ. CDR3 sequence (DNA): TGTGCCAGCAGCTCCACCCTTGCGGGGGCTGAAGCTTTCTTT. It specifies CASSSTLAGAEAFF.

V gene TRBV6-4 combines with J gene TRBJ1-1; D is ambiguous. V lost 7 bases and J 3 bases, leaving 12 bases between the germline ends. In germline, CDR1 is MRHNA, CDR2 SNTAGT. The CDR3 totals 13 residues. The CDR3 region is CASTLTMYTEAFF. In nucleotides, the CDR3 is TGTGCCAGCACCCTCACTATGTACACTGAAGCTTTCTTT.

This clonotype was seen ten or more times. This chain connects TRBV12-3 or TRBV12-4 to TRBJ1-1; the D is unclear. V gave up 7 bases and J gave up 5 bases, with 11 bases separating them. The CDR3 extends over 12 amino acids. CDR3 protein: CASTYSRTEAFF. The CDR3 region has the DNA TGTGCCAGCACCTATAGCAGGACTGAAGCTTTCTTT.

This clonotype was counted many times. The J gene is TRBJ2-7, the V gene TRBV6-6; 7 bases match TRBD1. The CDR3 is made up of 12 amino acids. Per germline, CDR1 MNHNY and CDR2 SVGAGI (reference sequence). With 8 bases clipped from V and 3 bases from J, the junction kept 4 bases outside the gene matches. CDR3 residues: CASGDSYYEQYF. The CDR3 DNA follows: TGTGCCAGCGGGGACAGCTACTACGAGCAGTACTTC.

This clonotype was observed at least ten times. V gene TRBV6-2 or TRBV6-3 combines with J gene TRBJ2-5; 8 positions match TRBD1. V lost 0 bases to trimming and J lost 4 bases; unmatched junction nucleotides: 19. The CDR3 sequence is 20 residues long. The germline V gene encodes CDR1 MNHEY and CDR2 SVGEGT. CDR3 nucleotides: TGTGCCAGCAGTTACTCGGCCAGGGGGCCACCGTTGGTGGATGGAGAGACCCAGTACTTC. Protein sequence: CASSYSARGPPLVDGETQYF.

The V and J genes are TRBV18 and TRBJ1-6, with unresolved D. The germline gives CDR1 KGHSH, CDR2 LQKENI. V was clipped by 2 bases and J by 10 bases, with 15 bases between them. This CDR3 has 15 residues. The CDR3 here is CASSPGFLGKSPLHF. CDR3 sequence (DNA): TGTGCCAGCTCACCAGGATTCTTGGGGAAGTCACCCCTCCACTTT.

At least ten counts were recorded for this clonotype. A clone one base away is much larger, so this may be a read error. The rearrangement links TRBV15 to TRBJ1-2; D possibly corresponds to TRBD1 (5 bases). The CDR3 length is 14 residues. Germline V gives CDR1 LNHNV, CDR2 YYDKDF (reference sequence). V dropped 0 bases and J dropped 8 bases, with 13 bases sitting between them. Here the CDR3 reads CATSRDLSGTGYTF. For the CDR3, the DNA is TGTGCCACCAGCAGAGATCTGTCTGGGACGGGCTACACCTTC.

V is TRBV18 and J is TRBJ2-7; no clear D. The V gene lost 0 bases and the J gene lost 5 bases, with 8 bases spanning the gap. CDR3 size: 13 residues. Per the germline V gene, CDR1 is KGHSH and CDR2 is LQKENI. The CDR3 sequence: CASSPPTIDEQYF. DNA of the CDR3: TGTGCCAGCTCACCACCGACGATCGACGAGCAGTACTTC.

This clonotype was detected only a few times. The genes are TRBV28 and TRBJ2-7; D is unresolved. This CDR3 has 13 amino acids. Germline values: CDR1 MDHEN, CDR2 SYDVKM. With 2 bases removed from V and 7 bases from J, the gap between germline ends came to 12 bases. In DNA, the CDR3 is TGTGCCAGCAGTTTAAGATTAGTGCGTGAGCAGTACTTC. This translates into CASSLRLVREQYF.

This clonotype was seen more than once but under ten times. This rearrangement joins TRBV20-1 to TRBJ2-7; either TRBD1 or TRBD2 may fit D (5 bases each). Trimming took 6 bases from V and 6 from J, leaving 18 bases between them. Germline lookup yields CDR1 DFQATT and CDR2 SNEGSKA (reference sequence). The CDR3 is 13 residues long. CDR3 DNA sequence: TGCAGTGCGGGTGTGGGACGCCTCTCCGAGCAGTACTTC. Translating gives CSAGVGRLSEQYF.

This clonotype was observed at least ten times. This chain uses TRBV27 with TRBJ1-1, with 9 bases aligning to TRBD1. CDR3 length: 13 residues. CDR1 is MNHEY and CDR2 is SMNVEV in the germline V gene (reference sequence). The ends lost 5 bases at V and 7 bases at J; junction bases unmatched: 5. CDR3 residues: CASSPRQGDEAFF. DNA for the CDR3: TGTGCCAGCAGTCCTAGACAGGGGGATGAAGCTTTCTTT.

This clonotype was observed a single time. The junction does not match germline at one end; this may be a read error. V gene TRBV5-5 combines with J gene TRBJ1-1; D perhaps matches TRBD1 (5 bases). Germline CDR1 SGHKS, CDR2 YYEKEE (reference sequence). CDR3 length: 14 amino acids. The CDR3 coding sequence is TGTGCCAACAGCGTCGGGGGAATGAACACTGAAGCTTTCTTT. Amino acid sequence: CANSVGGMNTEAFF.

This clonotype was found many times. The chain combines TRBV6-2 or TRBV6-3 with TRBJ1-5; weak D call: TRBD1 (5 bases). V dropped 6 bases and J dropped 2 bases, with 20 bases sitting between them. CDR3 length equals 17 residues. Per germline, CDR1 MNHEY and CDR2 SVGEGT. The CDR3, as DNA: TGTGCCAGCAGCACTTCAGGGCCTATAGCTGGCAATCAGCCCCAGCATTTT. The encoded protein is CASSTSGPIAGNQPQHF.

This clonotype has a handful of counts. The chain is built from TRBV4-2 and TRBJ1-2; 7 nucleotides line up with TRBD1. Trimming at V came to 5 bases and at J to 4 bases, leaving 16 bases not matched to a gene. In germline, CDR1 is LGHNA, CDR2 YNFKEQ. The CDR3 contains 17 residues. The CDR3 here is CASSKSKGQDLPYGYTF. CDR3 sequence (DNA): TGTGCCAGCAGCAAATCGAAAGGACAGGACCTACCCTATGGCTACACCTTC.

This clonotype was counted ten times or more. The chain links TRBV28 to TRBJ1-2; D possibly corresponds to TRBD1 (6 bases). The CDR3 is made up of 13 amino acids. Germline CDR1 and CDR2: MDHEN and SYDVKM. V gave up 3 bases and J gave up 8 bases, with 13 bases separating them. CDR3 coding DNA: TGTGCCAGCAGTTTTCGGGGGGCGGGAGGCTACACCTTC. It is translated as CASSFRGAGGYTF.

The rearrangement links TRBV3-1 to TRBJ2-6, with 14 bases lining up with TRBD2. Germline CDR1 is LGHDT and CDR2 is YNNKEL (reference sequence). The CDR3 totals 19 residues. Losses at the gene ends were 7 bases for V and 0 bases for J; bases not matched to a gene: 8. CDR3 nucleotide sequence: TGTGCCAGCACTAAGGGACTAGCGGGAGCCTTCTCTGGGGCCAACGTCCTGACTTTC. Translated, it gives CASTKGLAGAFSGANVLTF.

This clonotype has a count of ten or more. The gene calls are TRBV30 and TRBJ1-1; TRBD1 matches at 12 bases. Germline V lookup: CDR1 GTSNPN, CDR2 SVGIG (reference sequence). The CDR3 covers 13 residues. Trimming at V came to 5 bases and at J to 5 bases, leaving 3 bases not matched to a gene. The CDR3 reads CAWGDRGLTEAFF. For the CDR3, the DNA is TGTGCCTGGGGGGACAGGGGGCTAACTGAAGCTTTCTTT.

As for this clonotype: The CDR3 end shows no conserved phenylalanine or tryptophan, and so a read error is likely. The V and J genes are TRBV2 and TRBJ2-5, with 15 bases aligning to TRBD2. Germline CDR1 is SNHLY and CDR2 is FYNNEI. The CDR3 runs to 15 residues. V gave up 7 bases and J gave up 4 bases; unmatched junction bases: 4. The DNA of the CDR3 is TGTGCCAGCACCTGGACTAGCGGGGGGGGAGAGACCCAGTACTAC. Protein: CASTWTSGGGETQYY.

V is TRBV6-1 and J is TRBJ2-7; TRBD1 matches 10 bases. In germline, CDR1 is MNHNS, CDR2 SASEGT. This CDR3 has 15 residues. Germline trimming cut 6 bases from V and 1 base from J; bases unmatched to any gene: 6. The CDR3, as DNA: TGTGCCAGCAGCGGGACAGGGGTCCCTTCCTACGAGCAGTACTTC. It is translated as CASSGTGVPSYEQYF.

V usage is TRBV20-1 and J usage is TRBJ2-5, with D tentatively TRBD2 (6 bases). Germline V lookup: CDR1 DFQATT, CDR2 SNEGSKA (reference sequence). The CDR3 extends over 11 amino acids. V shed 6 bases and J shed 7 bases, with 12 bases lying between them. In DNA form, the CDR3 reads TGCAGTGCGAGACTAGTTGGGACCCAGTACTTC. Protein: CSARLVGTQYF.

This clonotype has ten or more counts. In DNA, the CDR3 is TGTGCCAGCACCCGGACAGGGGCGAACACTGAAGCTTTCTTT. Translated: CASTRTGANTEAFF. The rearrangement links TRBV6-1 to TRBJ1-1, with 9 nucleotides matching TRBD1. The germline V gene has CDR1 MNHNS and CDR2 SASEGT. V lost 7 bases, J lost 1 base, and 4 bases stayed unmatched. The CDR3 runs to 14 residues.

Ten or more counts support this clonotype. This rearrangement joins TRBV6-5 to TRBJ1-2, with TRBD1 identical over 7 bases. After removal of 0 bases from V and 8 bases from J, the junction contained 9 bases not matched to a gene. This CDR3 region has 15 residues. Per germline, CDR1 MNHEY and CDR2 SVGAGI. This CDR3 is CASSYSQGVGAGYTF. The CDR3 DNA is TGTGCCAGCAGTTACTCCCAGGGGGTGGGTGCAGGCTACACCTTC.

This clonotype was observed at least ten times. This chain uses TRBV7-9 with TRBJ1-2; D ambiguous. The V end was cut by 1 base, the J end by 4 bases, with 7 bases between. Looked up from germline, CDR1 is SEHNR and CDR2 is FQNEAQ (reference sequence). This CDR3 contains 13 residues. CDR3 protein: CASSLERVYGYTF. Here the CDR3 DNA reads TGTGCCAGCAGCTTAGAGCGAGTCTATGGCTACACCTTC. Full variable domain (outside the CDR3, taken from reference TRBV7-9 and TRBJ1-2): DTGVSQNPRHKITKRGQNVTFRCDPISEHNRLYWYRQTLGQGPEFLTYFQNEAQLEKSRLLSDRFSAERPKGSFSTLEIQRTEQGDSAMYLCASSLERVYGYTFGSGTRLTVV.

The rearrangement links TRBV7-8 to TRBJ2-7; D is undetermined. CDR1 and CDR2 from the germline V gene are SGHVS and FQNEAQ. The ends were cut back, 1 base at V and 7 bases at J, with 17 bases in the middle. This CDR3 has 15 residues. CDR3: CASSLGHSYFTEQYF. In DNA, the CDR3 is TGTGCCAGCAGCTTAGGGCACAGTTACTTTACTGAGCAGTACTTC.

The chain links TRBV7-9 to TRBJ2-7, with unresolved D. This CDR3 has 13 residues. Deletions cut 8 bases from V and 0 bases from J, with 11 bases between. The V gene's germline CDR1 is SEHNR and CDR2 FQNEAQ (reference sequence). CDR3 DNA sequence: TGTGCCAGCGTGCCTAGGAGCTCCTACGAGCAGTACTTC. Protein sequence: CASVPRSSYEQYF.